Listed below are T cell receptor beta chains from one sample, sequenced in a study of T cell repertoires in cytomegalovirus infection. TCRdb recomputed calls from the reads with MiXCR, one row per CDR3 protein. The sample holds 450,000 to 650,000 distinct CDR3 sequences; 40% are singletons and the top ten take roughly 50%. These TCRs' antigens remain unknown. Sequenced here: cultured PBMCs, sampled from culture after CMV antigen stimulation. The receptors were sampled from a human donor in good health (CMV status not recorded). Some clones in this sample may be carry-over from other donors' samples. The CDR3 runs from the conserved cysteine through the conserved F or W. Fields, in order: D gene, clone size, CDR3 length, J gene, V gene, CDR3 protein, CDR3 DNA. A D gene is named only where the DNA matches it firmly. Clone size is not always given. Where it is, it says once, few, many or a class for expanded clones.

D gene: TRBD2; clone size: NA; CDR3 length: 17; J gene: TRBJ2-2; V gene: TRBV19; CDR3 protein: CASSRLSGTMNTGELFF; CDR3 DNA: TGTGCCAGTAGTAGACTCTCCGGGACTATGAACACCGGGGAGCTGTTTTTT
D gene: NA; clone size: NA; CDR3 length: 15; J gene: TRBJ2-2; V gene: TRBV2; CDR3 protein: CASTSPSGDTGELFF; CDR3 DNA: TGTGCCAGCACTAGCCCGTCAGGAGATACCGGGGAGCTGTTTTTT
D gene: NA; clone size: NA; CDR3 length: 15; J gene: TRBJ2-3; V gene: TRBV2; CDR3 protein: CASRLAFGVADTQYF; CDR3 DNA: TGTGCCAGCAGACTAGCTTTCGGTGTGGCAGATACGCAGTATTTT
D gene: TRBD1; clone size: few; CDR3 length: 15; J gene: TRBJ1-5; V gene: TRBV7-9; CDR3 protein: CASSSSGGYGQPQHF; CDR3 DNA: TGTGCCAGCAGCTCCTCAGGGGGCTACGGACAGCCCCAGCATTTT
D gene: NA; clone size: NA; CDR3 length: 12; J gene: TRBJ2-6; V gene: TRBV27; CDR3 protein: CAIEAGANVLTF; CDR3 DNA: TGTGCCATCGAGGCTGGGGCCAACGTCCTGACTTTC
D gene: NA; clone size: few; CDR3 length: 14; J gene: TRBJ2-2; V gene: TRBV25-1; CDR3 protein: CASSDLAADGELFF; CDR3 DNA: TGTGCCAGCAGTGACCTTGCGGCCGACGGGGAGCTGTTTTTT
D gene: TRBD1; clone size: NA; CDR3 length: 16; J gene: TRBJ2-5; V gene: TRBV20-1; CDR3 protein: CSADRDRGRRQETQYF; CDR3 DNA: TGCAGTGCTGACCGGGACAGGGGGCGCAGGCAAGAGACCCAGTACTTC
D gene: TRBD1; clone size: few; CDR3 length: 13; J gene: TRBJ1-1; V gene: TRBV18; CDR3 protein: CASSPGTGWEAFF; CDR3 DNA: TGTGCCAGCTCACCGGGGACAGGATGGGAAGCTTTCTTT
D gene: TRBD1; clone size: many; CDR3 length: 15; J gene: TRBJ2-5; V gene: TRBV4-2; CDR3 protein: CASSLGQGAGETQYF; CDR3 DNA: TGTGCCAGCAGCCTGGGACAGGGGGCTGGGGAGACCCAGTACTTC
D gene: NA; clone size: many; CDR3 length: 13; J gene: TRBJ2-2; V gene: TRBV7-2; CDR3 protein: CASSYTKSGELFF; CDR3 DNA: TGTGCCAGCAGCTATACTAAGAGCGGGGAGCTGTTTTTT
D gene: NA; clone size: few; CDR3 length: 17; J gene: TRBJ2-1; V gene: TRBV4-1; CDR3 protein: CASSPGTLGSSYNEQFF; CDR3 DNA: TGCGCCAGCAGCCCGGGTACCTTAGGGAGCTCCTACAATGAGCAGTTCTTC
D gene: TRBD1; clone size: few; CDR3 length: 16; J gene: TRBJ2-3; V gene: TRBV7-2; CDR3 protein: CASSPPGQQFTDTQYF; CDR3 DNA: TGTGCCAGCAGCCCCCCGGGACAGCAATTCACAGATACGCAGTATTTT
D gene: NA; clone size: NA; CDR3 length: 14; J gene: TRBJ2-3; V gene: TRBV7-2; CDR3 protein: CASSLNPAGDTQYF; CDR3 DNA: TGTGCCAGCAGCTTAAACCCCGCCGGCGATACGCAGTATTTT
D gene: TRBD2; clone size: NA; CDR3 length: 16; J gene: TRBJ2-1; V gene: TRBV20-1; CDR3 protein: CSSLDPGLATNNEQFF; CDR3 DNA: TGCAGTTCCCTCGACCCGGGACTAGCGACTAACAATGAGCAGTTCTTC
D gene: TRBD2; clone size: once; CDR3 length: 16; J gene: TRBJ2-5; V gene: TRBV7-3; CDR3 protein: CASSFGSGSEVGTQYF; CDR3 DNA: TGTGCCAGCAGTTTCGGTAGCGGGAGCGAGGTGGGGACCCAGTACTTC
D gene: NA; clone size: NA; CDR3 length: 14; J gene: TRBJ2-5; V gene: TRBV11-2; CDR3 protein: CASSFRVGQETQYF; CDR3 DNA: TGTGCCAGCAGCTTTCGGGTGGGCCAAGAGACCCAGTACTTC
D gene: NA; clone size: few; CDR3 length: 13; J gene: TRBJ1-2; V gene: TRBV7-6; CDR3 protein: CASKHGARDGYTF; CDR3 DNA: TGTGCCAGCAAACACGGAGCGAGGGATGGCTACACCTTC
D gene: TRBD1; clone size: NA; CDR3 length: 18; J gene: TRBJ2-3; V gene: TRBV6-1; CDR3 protein: CASSEGWGQGGGTDTQYF; CDR3 DNA: TGTGCCAGCAGTGAAGGTTGGGGACAGGGAGGGGGCACAGATACGCAGTATTTT
D gene: TRBD1; clone size: NA; CDR3 length: 15; J gene: TRBJ2-5; V gene: TRBV5-4; CDR3 protein: CASSSPTGAKETQYF; CDR3 DNA: TGTGCCAGCAGCTCGCCCACAGGGGCGAAAGAGACCCAGTACTTC
D gene: NA; clone size: few; CDR3 length: 17; J gene: TRBJ2-1; V gene: TRBV6-2/TRBV6-3; CDR3 protein: CASAIPPTPRSYNEQFF; CDR3 DNA: TGTGCCAGCGCTATCCCTCCTACCCCACGGTCCTACAATGAGCAGTTCTTC
D gene: NA; clone size: many; CDR3 length: 13; J gene: TRBJ2-3; V gene: TRBV7-2; CDR3 protein: CASSAGAFDTQYF; CDR3 DNA: TGTGCCAGCAGCGCAGGGGCCTTCGATACGCAGTATTTT
D gene: TRBD1; clone size: NA; CDR3 length: 20; J gene: TRBJ2-1; V gene: TRBV7-6; CDR3 protein: CASSASDRVHISSFYNEQLF; CDR3 DNA: TGTGCCAGCAGCGCATCGGACAGGGTTCACATCTCATCATTCTACAATGAGCAGCTCTTC
D gene: TRBD2; clone size: NA; CDR3 length: 17; J gene: TRBJ2-1; V gene: TRBV7-2; CDR3 protein: CASSLRGWREGRNEQFF; CDR3 DNA: TGTGCCAGCAGCTTACGGGGCTGGCGGGAGGGCCGTAATGAGCAGTTCTTC
D gene: NA; clone size: NA; CDR3 length: 13; J gene: TRBJ1-1; V gene: TRBV12-3/TRBV12-4; CDR3 protein: CASRPGQNTEAFF; CDR3 DNA: TGTGCCAGCAGGCCCGGACAGAACACTGAAGCTTTCTTT
D gene: NA; clone size: NA; CDR3 length: 16; J gene: TRBJ2-1; V gene: TRBV7-2; CDR3 protein: CASSTGTRKRYNEQFF; CDR3 DNA: TGTGCCAGCAGCACCGGGACCAGAAAAAGATACAATGAGCAGTTCTTC
D gene: NA; clone size: NA; CDR3 length: 15; J gene: TRBJ1-1; V gene: TRBV7-9; CDR3 protein: CASSLKVAGGTEAFF; CDR3 DNA: TGTGCCAGCAGCTTAAAGGTGGCCGGGGGCACTGAAGCTTTCTTT
D gene: NA; clone size: NA; CDR3 length: 15; J gene: TRBJ1-6; V gene: TRBV19; CDR3 protein: CASSPAEDTYSPLHF; CDR3 DNA: TGTGCCAGTAGTCCCGCCGAGGACACGTATTCACCCCTCCACTTT
D gene: TRBD2; clone size: few; CDR3 length: 15; J gene: TRBJ2-1; V gene: TRBV14; CDR3 protein: CASSLLAGSWDEQFF; CDR3 DNA: TGTGCCAGCAGCCTACTAGCGGGGAGTTGGGATGAGCAGTTCTTC
D gene: NA; clone size: NA; CDR3 length: 13; J gene: TRBJ1-1; V gene: TRBV7-2; CDR3 protein: CASSSARGTEAFF; CDR3 DNA: TGTGCCAGCAGCTCGGCCCGGGGCACTGAAGCTTTCTTT
D gene: TRBD1; clone size: few; CDR3 length: 17; J gene: TRBJ1-1; V gene: TRBV7-8; CDR3 protein: CASSLSGWTGEETEAFF; CDR3 DNA: TGTGCCAGCAGCTTAAGTGGATGGACAGGGGAGGAAACTGAAGCTTTCTTT
D gene: TRBD2; clone size: NA; CDR3 length: 16; J gene: TRBJ2-3; V gene: TRBV5-1; CDR3 protein: CASSTTSGRGPDTQYF; CDR3 DNA: TGCGCCAGCAGCACGACTAGCGGGCGAGGACCAGATACGCAGTATTTT
D gene: NA; clone size: NA; CDR3 length: 13; J gene: TRBJ1-2; V gene: TRBV20-1; CDR3 protein: CSASGVEDHGYTF; CDR3 DNA: TGCAGTGCCTCAGGGGTTGAGGACCATGGCTACACCTTC
D gene: TRBD2; clone size: NA; CDR3 length: 15; J gene: TRBJ2-1; V gene: TRBV5-3; CDR3 protein: CASSVGLTARNEQFF; CDR3 DNA: TGTGCCAGCAGCGTGGGACTAACCGCGCGGAATGAGCAGTTCTTC
D gene: NA; clone size: NA; CDR3 length: 14; J gene: TRBJ2-2; V gene: TRBV7-2; CDR3 protein: CASSWIWSTGELFF; CDR3 DNA: TGTGCCAGCAGCTGGATTTGGTCCACCGGGGAGCTGTTTTTT
D gene: NA; clone size: NA; CDR3 length: 15; J gene: TRBJ2-4; V gene: TRBV7-2; CDR3 protein: CASSSKQKAKNIQYF; CDR3 DNA: TGTGCCAGCAGCTCAAAGCAAAAAGCCAAAAACATTCAGTACTTC
D gene: NA; clone size: NA; CDR3 length: 15; J gene: TRBJ1-4; V gene: TRBV7-2; CDR3 protein: CASSSRGRTNEKLFF; CDR3 DNA: TGTGCCAGCAGCTCTAGGGGACGAACTAATGAAAAACTGTTTTTT
D gene: NA; clone size: few; CDR3 length: 17; J gene: TRBJ1-1; V gene: TRBV7-8; CDR3 protein: CASSLEPATGTRRKAFF; CDR3 DNA: TGTGCCAGCAGCTTAGAGCCCGCCACAGGCACGCGAAGGAAGGCTTTCTTT
D gene: NA; clone size: many; CDR3 length: 13; J gene: TRBJ1-3; V gene: TRBV7-2; CDR3 protein: CASRESSGNTIYF; CDR3 DNA: TGTGCCAGCAGGGAGTCCTCTGGAAACACCATATATTTT
D gene: TRBD1; clone size: NA; CDR3 length: 15; J gene: TRBJ1-2; V gene: TRBV7-4; CDR3 protein: CASSSTPGQGYGYTF; CDR3 DNA: TGTGCCAGCAGCTCCACACCGGGACAGGGGTATGGCTACACCTTC
D gene: NA; clone size: NA; CDR3 length: 14; J gene: TRBJ1-2; V gene: TRBV7-2; CDR3 protein: CASSVREEGYGYTF; CDR3 DNA: TGTGCCAGCAGCGTCAGGGAAGAAGGCTATGGCTACACCTTC
D gene: TRBD1; clone size: few; CDR3 length: 15; J gene: TRBJ1-6; V gene: TRBV7-2; CDR3 protein: CASSFRDRHNSPLHF; CDR3 DNA: TGTGCCAGCAGCTTCCGGGACAGGCATAATTCACCCCTCCACTTT
D gene: NA; clone size: NA; CDR3 length: 15; J gene: TRBJ2-1; V gene: TRBV14; CDR3 protein: CASSQGTATYNEQFF; CDR3 DNA: TGTGCCAGCAGCCAAGGGACAGCGACCTACAATGAGCAGTTCTTC
D gene: NA; clone size: NA; CDR3 length: 14; J gene: TRBJ2-5; V gene: TRBV6-1; CDR3 protein: CASGRAKGQETQYF; CDR3 DNA: TGTGCCAGCGGGCGGGCGAAGGGGCAAGAGACCCAGTACTTC
D gene: NA; clone size: NA; CDR3 length: 17; J gene: TRBJ2-2; V gene: TRBV7-9; CDR3 protein: CASSFFPRQPNTGELFF; CDR3 DNA: TGTGCCAGCAGCTTTTTCCCTCGACAGCCGAACACCGGGGAGCTGTTTTTT
D gene: NA; clone size: few; CDR3 length: 16; J gene: TRBJ1-4; V gene: TRBV7-8; CDR3 protein: CASSLAGAATNEKLFF; CDR3 DNA: TGTGCCAGCAGCTTAGCGGGGGCGGCAACTAATGAAAAACTGTTTTTT
D gene: TRBD2; clone size: NA; CDR3 length: 16; J gene: TRBJ2-3; V gene: TRBV7-8; CDR3 protein: CASSFPLAAVTDTQYF; CDR3 DNA: TGTGCCAGCAGCTTCCCACTAGCGGCAGTCACAGATACGCAGTATTTT
D gene: NA; clone size: NA; CDR3 length: 13; J gene: TRBJ1-5; V gene: TRBV19; CDR3 protein: CASQLGGNQPQHF; CDR3 DNA: TGTGCCAGTCAATTAGGAGGGAATCAGCCCCAGCATTTT
D gene: NA; clone size: NA; CDR3 length: 15; J gene: TRBJ1-2; V gene: TRBV10-3; CDR3 protein: CAISWSSGSGYGYTF; CDR3 DNA: TGTGCCATCAGTTGGAGTTCAGGGTCTGGCTATGGCTACACCTTC
D gene: NA; clone size: NA; CDR3 length: 15; J gene: TRBJ1-6; V gene: TRBV2; CDR3 protein: CASSGETVSLGALHF; CDR3 DNA: TGTGCCAGCAGCGGCGAGACAGTCTCCCTTGGGGCCCTCCACTTT
D gene: NA; clone size: NA; CDR3 length: 14; J gene: TRBJ2-5; V gene: TRBV19; CDR3 protein: CASNLGQSQETQYF; CDR3 DNA: TGTGCCAGTAATCTCGGACAGTCCCAAGAGACCCAGTACTTC